The table lists the clone carrying this TCR beta chain with a few counts. The antigen is unknown. Sequenced by immunoSEQ multiplex PCR; TCRdb stores in-frame clones only, minus some. The table records about 88,000 clones, 85% to 90% of them present only once. The germline V gene has CDR1 GTSNPN and CDR2 SVGIG (reference sequence). With V trimmed by 6 bases and J by 5 bases, 11 bases remained unmatched. The CDR3 runs 14 residues. This sample is part of a study of graft-versus-host responses after intestinal transplantation. Findings and limits, study-wide: Recipient bone marrow held GvH clones, some seen earlier in ileum or blood.

The genes are TRBV30 and TRBJ1-1, with TRBD1 identical over 8 bases. The specimen was unstimulated CD4+ T cells sorted from spleen or lymph node cells, collected before intestinal transplant. This clonotype was obtained from a human donor who received an intestinal transplant. In nucleotides, the CDR3 is TGTGCCTGTCTTGACAGGGGCGTAGGGACTGAAGCTTTCTTT. Its translation is CACLDRGVGTEAFF.